This TCR beta chain came from a study of T cells in Graves' hyperthyroidism and ophthalmopathy. Germline V CDR1 and CDR2: KGHDR, SFDVKD. The CDR3 is made up of 11 amino acids. V was pared by 7 bases and J by 4 bases, with 6 bases between. Researchers took RNA transcripts and amplified the TCR beta CDR3 regions from them. HTBI primers drove first-round RT-PCR of the TCR CDR3. MiXCR, run by TCRdb on the multiplex PCR reads, gives a single entry per CDR3 protein. The sample contains fewer than 450,000 distinct CDR3 sequences, roughly 13% of which appear only once. Many counts were recorded for this clonotype.

The chain is built from TRBV24-1 and TRBJ1-1; no reliable D call. The sequencing sample was made of blood. The clonotype originates from a man in his forties or fifties with Graves' ophthalmopathy. CDR3: CATRDFTEAFF. CDR3 coding DNA: TGTGCCACCAGAGACTTCACTGAAGCTTTCTTT.